The T cell receptor (beta chain) under discussion was sequenced for a study of follicular helper T cells after annual influenza vaccination. This clone has only a few counts. Stated time point: 2015-2016 season, pre-vaccination. Each time point used about 35 to 110 mL of blood. The CDR3 spans 18 residues. Trimming cost V 2 bases and J 4 bases; bases outside gene matches: 12. CDR1 is MGHRA and CDR2 is YSYEKL in the germline V gene. TCRdb's table, derived via immunoSEQ multiplex PCR, lists solely in-frame clones and lacks some. The profile shows 9,500 to 15,000 clones, approximately 80% of them singletons.

The receptor comes from an adult who received the influenza vaccine. The material sequenced was CXCR5+ CD38- circulating T follicular helper cells from blood, taken on the day of influenza vaccination. Subset reported: circulating Tfh, non-naive CD4+CXCR5+PD-1+ (ICOS+CD38+ or ICOS-CD38-). The chain has TRBV4-1 and TRBJ1-5, with TRBD1 identical over 9 bases. Here the CDR3 DNA reads TGCGCCAGCAGCCAATTTATAGGACCCGGGACAGGGAATCAGCCCCAGCATTTT. This gives the protein CASSQFIGPGTGNQPQHF.